This TCR beta chain was identified in a study of regulatory T cells in long-lasting Graves disease. Study findings and constraints: Newly diagnosed Graves' patients exceeded persistent ones in TCR diversity.

With respect to this clonotype: Its matching antigen is unknown.

Noted time point: persistent/refractory GD, antithyroid drugs over 5 years with positive TRAb. RNA extracted from PBMCs served as the sequencing template. Roughly 9 milliliters of peripheral blood went into EDTA tubes. Germline V gene sequence: CDR1 LNHNV, CDR2 YYDKDF (reference sequence). Trimming left V 6 bases short and J 2 bases short, with 20 bases between. The CDR3 is 16 residues long. The authors built TCR beta libraries using iRepertoire HTBI primers and Arm-PCR of CDR3 regions. TCRdb analysed the multiplex PCR reads with MiXCR anew, one entry per CDR3 protein. Found here are around 430,000 distinct CDR3 sequences, around a fifth of them singletons; the top ten hold around 13%.

The V call is TRBV15, the J call TRBJ2-7; D might be TRBD2 (6 bases). The clonotype was recovered from a female donor with Graves disease. Sample: peripheral blood mononuclear cells (PBMCs), taken when the disease was refractory, from a patient treated with antithyroid drugs. The CDR3 bases are TGTGCCACCAGTGGCCTCGGGCGGGGACTCGCCTACGAGCAGTACTTC. Translating gives CATSGLGRGLAYEQYF.